This TCR beta chain was recovered during a study of blood T cell repertoires in COVID-19. Measured with immunoSEQ multiplex PCR; TCRdb has only the in-frame clones, and not every one. The table shows 150,000 to 200,000 clones, with 78% occurring only once. This CDR3 has 16 amino acids. CDR1 and CDR2 from the germline V gene are SGHRS and YFSETQ. V dropped 0 bases and J dropped 7 bases, with 17 bases sitting between them. This receptor was obtained from a woman between 50 and 59 years old who had recovered from COVID-19. V and J are TRBV5-1 and TRBJ2-1, with D maybe TRBD1 (6 bases). Specimen: PBMCs or T cells enriched from blood (not recorded which). The DNA for the CDR3 is TGCGCCAGCAGCTTGGACGACAGGTATGGGTCAAATGAGCAGTTCTTC. The encoded protein is CASSLDDRYGSNEQFF.